The 20 T cell receptor beta chains below all came from one sample that was sequenced in a study of blood T cell repertoires in COVID-19. Sequenced by immunoSEQ multiplex PCR; TCRdb stores in-frame clones only, minus some. The table shows 100,000 to 150,000 clones, with around 81% occurring only once. The specimen was peripheral blood. These receptor sequences come from a man aged 40-49 years with active or convalescent COVID-19.

V gene TRBV6-6 combines with J gene TRBJ2-2; 7 bases align to TRBD1. J gave up 0 bases and V 6 bases, and 4 bases lay outside the gene matches. This CDR3 comprises 15 residues. Germline-derived CDR1 and CDR2 are MNHNY and SVGAGI (reference sequence). CDR3 region: CASSLDRPNTGELFF. The CDR3 region has the DNA TGTGCCAGCAGCCTGGACAGGCCGAACACCGGGGAGCTGTTTTTT.

This clone is a singleton in its sample. V is TRBV29-1 and J is TRBJ1-1; no firm D call. The CDR3 has 13 residues. Germline CDR1 reads SQVTM; CDR2 reads ANQGSEA. V was shortened by 3 bases and J by 9 bases, with 17 bases between the two germline ends. The CDR3 loop is CSVEVNSSPQAFF. CDR3 nucleotide sequence: TGCAGCGTTGAGGTAAACAGCTCCCCCCAAGCTTTCTTT.

The chain joins TRBV27 to TRBJ2-7; D is perhaps TRBD2 (7 bases). V lost 2 bases, J lost 6 bases, and 14 bases lay in between. CDR1 and CDR2 from the germline V gene are MNHEY and SMNVEV (reference sequence). CDR3 length: 14 amino acids. CDR3 nucleotides: TGTGCCAGCAGTTTAGTGGGGGGGCCCTCCGAGCAGTACTTC. Translated, it gives CASSLVGGPSEQYF.

The table lists this clone with many counts. The rearrangement links TRBV7-2 to TRBJ1-6; D may be TRBD1 (5 bases). In germline, CDR1 is SGHTA, CDR2 FQGNSA. This CDR3 is built from 14 residues. Between the trimmed V and J ends, which lost 1 base and 9 bases, there was a span of 10 bases. CDR3 nucleotide sequence: TGTGCCAGCAGCTTAGGCCTTAGGGGTTCACCCCTCCACTTT. It specifies CASSLGLRGSPLHF.

This clone has just one count. The chain links TRBV12-3 or TRBV12-4 to TRBJ2-7; D gene uncertain. V lost 0 bases, J lost 2 bases, and 5 bases lay in between. The CDR3 is 13 amino acids. CDR3 sequence: CASSLAVTYEQYF. The CDR3 region has the DNA TGTGCCAGCAGTTTAGCCGTAACCTACGAGCAGTACTTC.

The rearrangement uses TRBV7-2 and TRBJ2-3; TRBD1 matches at 9 bases. Germline CDR1 is SGHTA and CDR2 is FQGNSA. There are 14 residues in the CDR3. The J segment lost 5 bases and the V segment lost 5 bases, leaving 5 bases of the junction unmatched. The CDR3 spells CASSPNRGLDTQYF. The CDR3 nucleotides are TGTGCCAGCAGCCCGAACAGGGGGCTAGATACGCAGTATTTT.

A single count supports this clone. The rearrangement uses TRBV11-2 and TRBJ1-1; 11 bases align to TRBD1. Trimming took 5 bases from V and 4 from J; bases not matched to a gene: 9. The CDR3 has 16 amino acids. The germline V gene has CDR1 SGHAT and CDR2 FQNNGV. CDR3 nucleotide sequence: TGTGCCAGCAGCCGACGGACAGGGGGCGCGGGCACTGAAGCTTTCTTT. Translation gives CASSRRTGGAGTEAFF.

The genes are TRBV6-6 and TRBJ1-5; 8 nucleotides line up with TRBD1. This CDR3 has 13 amino acids. V gave up 7 bases and J gave up 2 bases; unmatched junction bases: 1. Germline V CDR1 and CDR2: MNHNY, SVGAGI (reference sequence). This chain's CDR3 is CASTDRGNQPQHF. In DNA form, the CDR3 reads TGTGCCAGCACGGACAGGGGCAATCAGCCCCAGCATTTT.

Note on this clone: A read error may produce the germline difference seen at one junction end. The V gene is TRBV10-1, the J gene TRBJ2-2; D gene uncertain. Germline lookup yields CDR1 WNHNN and CDR2 SYGVQD (reference sequence). The CDR3 runs 15 residues. The CDR3, as DNA: TGCGCCACCAGTGATGCTGCACTCTCCACCGGGGAGCTGTTTTTT. This translates into CATSDAALSTGELFF.

The chain carries TRBV18 and TRBJ2-2, with 8 bases matching TRBD2. The length of the CDR3 is 16 residues. Germline values: CDR1 KGHSH, CDR2 LQKENI. V trimming: 0 bases; J trimming: 3 bases; junction bases outside the gene matches: 3. CDR3 loop: CASSPPAGADTGELFF. The CDR3 bases are TGTGCCAGCTCACCACCAGCGGGGGCCGACACCGGGGAGCTGTTTTTT.

This clone was observed a few times. The chain couples TRBV7-8 to TRBJ2-2; 12 bases match TRBD2. Germline V lookup: CDR1 SGHVS, CDR2 FQNEAQ. CDR3 length equals 19 residues. V shed 2 bases and J 6 bases; nucleotides not matched to a gene: 13. DNA for the CDR3: TGTGCCAGCAGCTTAAGGGCTAGCGGGGGGGCTCTTTACCCCGGGGAGCTGTTTTTT. Residues: CASSLRASGGALYPGELFF.

The CDR3 DNA reads TGTGCCAGCAGCTTAGGTCTGGGAGAGAACACCGGGGAGCTGTTTTTT. Translating gives CASSLGLGENTGELFF. This chain connects TRBV7-9 to TRBJ2-2, with D possibly matching TRBD2 (5 bases). Trimming took off 1 base at V and 1 base at J, with 10 bases between the two ends. Looked up from germline, CDR1 is SEHNR and CDR2 is FQNEAQ (reference sequence). CDR3 length: 16 residues.

The genes are TRBV12-5 and TRBJ1-6, with TRBD1 matching 12 bases. V was clipped by 7 bases and J by 7 bases; unmatched bases: 32. CDR1 and CDR2 (germline): LGHNT, FRNRAP. The length of the CDR3 is 24 residues. CDR3 region: CASASPSPGSGPPGTGGVNSPLHF. CDR3 nucleotides: TGTGCTAGTGCTTCTCCATCTCCTGGTTCCGGACCACCGGGGACAGGGGGCGTCAATTCACCCCTCCACTTT.

The chain combines TRBV10-3 with TRBJ2-1, with D uncertain. The CDR3 is 14 residues long. V was clipped by 3 bases and J by 2 bases, with 8 bases between them. The germline V gene encodes CDR1 ENHRY and CDR2 SYGVKD. The CDR3 DNA is TGTGCCATCAGTGACGTGACTGCCTACAATGAGCAGTTCTTC. Translation: CAISDVTAYNEQFF.

The chain joins TRBV14 to TRBJ1-1, with a weak D call TRBD1 (6 bases). With 0 bases removed from V and 2 bases from J, the gap between germline ends came to 10 bases. Germline V CDR1 and CDR2: SGHDN, FVKESK. CDR3 length: 15 amino acids. The CDR3 nucleotides are TGTGCCAGCAGCCAAGAACACAGGGAAAACACTGAAGCTTTCTTT. It specifies CASSQEHRENTEAFF. The full variable domain, its missing parts supplied by reference TRBV14 and TRBJ1-1, is EAGVTQFPSHSVIEKGQTVTLRCDPISGHDNLYWYRRVMGKEIKFLLHFVKESKQDESGMPNNRFLAERTGGTYSTLKVQPAELEDSGVYFCASSQEHRENTEAFFGQGTRLTVV.

The chain is built from TRBV5-1 and TRBJ1-1; 9 nucleotides line up with TRBD1. With 3 bases clipped from V and 3 bases from J, the junction kept 15 bases outside the gene matches. CDR3 length: 18 residues. Germline CDR1 and CDR2: SGHRS and YFSETQ. The DNA of the CDR3 is TGCGCCAGCAGCTCAGTCCCGGGACAGGGAGGAAAGGACACTGAAGCTTTCTTT. As protein: CASSSVPGQGGKDTEAFF.

V usage is TRBV6-2 or TRBV6-3 and J usage is TRBJ1-5, with 8 bases identical to TRBD1. Looked up from germline, CDR1 is MNHEY and CDR2 is SVGEGT. The CDR3 loop spans 18 amino acids. With V trimmed by 6 bases and J by 2 bases, 15 bases remained unmatched. The CDR3 DNA sequence: TGTGCCAGCAGCACAGGGGGTCCGATCCTCCCTCGCAATCAGCCCCAGCATTTT. Protein product: CASSTGGPILPRNQPQHF.

This chain joins TRBV19 and TRBJ1-2; TRBD1 is a possible D gene (6 bases). V was clipped by 7 bases and J by 7 bases, with 16 bases between them. Per the germline V gene, CDR1 is LNHDA and CDR2 is SQIVND (reference sequence). The CDR3 has 13 amino acids. The CDR3 spells CASNSRSGAGYTF. The CDR3 nucleotides read TGTGCCAGTAACAGTAGGTCAGGGGCTGGCTACACCTTC.

The chain recombines TRBV6-6 with TRBJ1-5; TRBD1 matches at 7 bases. With 2 bases clipped from V and 2 bases from J, the junction kept 3 bases outside the gene matches. This CDR3 comprises 15 residues. Germline values: CDR1 MNHNY, CDR2 SVGAGI (reference sequence). The CDR3 nucleotides read TGTGCCAGCAGTTACGGAGGGGGCGGCAATCAGCCCCAGCATTTT. It yields the protein CASSYGGGGNQPQHF.

The DNA for the CDR3 is TGTGCCAGCAGTACACCAGGGTTCAGTGGGTCACCCCTCCACTTT. Translated: CASSTPGFSGSPLHF. The rearrangement uses TRBV6-5 and TRBJ1-6, with D possibly matching TRBD1 (5 bases). The ends were cut back, 5 bases at V and 10 bases at J, with 18 bases in the middle. Germline CDR1 MNHEY, CDR2 SVGAGI. The CDR3 totals 15 residues.